This T cell receptor beta chain originates from a study of beta chain features in type 1 diabetes. Study results and limitations: Significant though moderate, a shortening of TCRB CDR3s appeared in all four CD4+ subsets of Type 1 diabetes patients. Junctions at VDJ sites from type 1 diabetes patients had fewer insertions and more deletions.

TCRB transcripts that were expressed got sequenced, as all of the isolated RNA had been reverse transcribed. Sequencing used immunoSEQ multiplex PCR; TCRdb keeps in-frame clones, though not all of them. The table includes about 300,000 clones, approximately 13% detected once. V was pared by 0 bases and J by 7 bases, with 12 bases between. The germline V gene encodes CDR1 SGHRS and CDR2 YFSETQ. The CDR3 length is 14 residues. This clone showed up just a few times. No antigen is known for it. Sequenced sample: naive CD4+ T cells from blood. The sequence derives from a woman aged 18-29 years with type 1 diabetes. The chain joins TRBV5-1 to TRBJ2-3, with a possible D match to TRBD2 (6 bases). The CDR3 DNA reads TGCGCCAGCAGCTTGGAGGTGGGGGGACATACGCAGTATTTT. This codes for CASSLEVGGHTQYF.